This TCR beta chain was observed in a study of blood T cell repertoires in COVID-19. At the level of the study: The samples span acute and convalescent COVID-19 from the United States, Italy and Spain.

V dropped 7 bases and J dropped 7; count of bases not matched to a gene: 5. Per the germline V gene, CDR1 is MNHEY and CDR2 is SMNVEV (reference sequence). The CDR3 covers 13 residues. Original analysis: Nucleated cell counts were estimated from reference gene primer amplification. This table comes from immunoSEQ multiplex PCR, and its TCRdb copy is limited to in-frame clones, with some not included. The V and J calls and clone size come from that table; D and trimming were worked out from the DNA. The sample holds approximately 50,000 clones, about 85% seen once. The V and J genes are TRBV27 and TRBJ2-1; 9 bases are shared with TRBD2. Specimen: peripheral blood. The receptor's source is a human donor in a cohort sampled during active COVID-19. Written as DNA, the CDR3 is TGTGCCAGCACAGCGGGAGGTCGGAATGAGCAGTTCTTC. The encoded protein is CASTAGGRNEQFF.